What follows is one T cell receptor (beta chain) and its context. At one of its ends the junction is not consistent with the germline gene, which may arise from a read error. The germline CDR1 and CDR2 sequences are MNHNS and SASEGT. The CDR3 totals 13 residues. This sample was included in a study of cytomegalovirus exposure and HLA in healthy donors. 60 Vbeta and 13 Jbeta primers were used in PCR. The method was immunoSEQ multiplex PCR; TCRdb's version includes in-frame clones alone and lacks a portion of them. The data contain 140,000 to 150,000 clones, 61% of them singletons. This sequence originates from a male donor in good health and CMV-seronegative. Sequencing input: PBMCs. V usage is TRBV6-1 and J usage is TRBJ1-2; D remains ambiguous. CDR3 residues: CASSELGNYGYPF. The CDR3 bases are TGTGCCAGCAGTGAATTGGGTAACTATGGCTACCCCTTC.